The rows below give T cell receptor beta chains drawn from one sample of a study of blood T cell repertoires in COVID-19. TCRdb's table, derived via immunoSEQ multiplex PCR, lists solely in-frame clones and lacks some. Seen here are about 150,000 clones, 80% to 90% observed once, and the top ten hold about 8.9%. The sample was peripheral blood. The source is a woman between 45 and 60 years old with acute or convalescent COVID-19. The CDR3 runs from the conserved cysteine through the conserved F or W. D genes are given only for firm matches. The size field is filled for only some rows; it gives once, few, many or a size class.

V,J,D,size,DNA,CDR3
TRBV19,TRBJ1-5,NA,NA,TGTGCCAGTCGGGACTCTCTTAGCAATCAGCCCCAGCATTTT,CASRDSLSNQPQHF
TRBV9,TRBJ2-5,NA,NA,TGTGCCAGCAGCGTAGGCACTAGGAAAGAGACCCAGTACTTC,CASSVGTRKETQYF
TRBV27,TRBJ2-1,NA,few,TGTGCCAGCAGTTTACAAAACAGCTATGAGCAGTTCTTC,CASSLQNSYEQFF
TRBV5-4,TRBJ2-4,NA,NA,TGTGCCAGCAGCTTTATGAACATTCAGTACTTC,CASSFMNIQYF
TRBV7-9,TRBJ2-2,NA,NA,TGTGCCAGCAGCTTAGGGAATAGGGGAACGAACACCGGGGAGCTGTTTTTT,CASSLGNRGTNTGELFF
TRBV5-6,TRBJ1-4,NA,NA,TGTGCCAGCAGCTTGGCCGGAGGGGGGGACGGACTGTTTTTT,CASSLAGGGDGLFF
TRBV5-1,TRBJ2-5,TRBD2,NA,TGCGCCAGCAGCCTGGGGACTAGCCCTAAAGAGACCCAGTACTTC,CASSLGTSPKETQYF
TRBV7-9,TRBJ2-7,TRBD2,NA,TGTGCCAGCACCAAAACGGGAGGGTCCTACGAGCAGTACTTC,CASTKTGGSYEQYF
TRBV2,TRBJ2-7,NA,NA,TGTGCCAATACGTACCGGTCAGGGGACGAGCAGTACTTC,CANTYRSGDEQYF
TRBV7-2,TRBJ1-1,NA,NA,TGTGCCAGCAGCTTAGAAGGGAGGACTGAAGCTTTCTTT,CASSLEGRTEAFF
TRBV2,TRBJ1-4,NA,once,TGTGCCAGCACCAAAAGTCAAGGGACATTGGGTGAAAAACTGTTTTTT,CASTKSQGTLGEKLFF
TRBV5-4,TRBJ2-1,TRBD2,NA,TGTGCCAGCAGCTTGGCCTCGGATAGCGGGAGCAATGAGCAGTTCTTC,CASSLASDSGSNEQFF
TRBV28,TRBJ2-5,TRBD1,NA,TGTGCCAGCAGTTCACTTCTTCGCGGGACAGGGGTGTTCCAAGAGACCCAGTACTTC,CASSSLLRGTGVFQETQYF
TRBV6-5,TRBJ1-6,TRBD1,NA,TGTGCCAGCACCAACTCCGGGACAGAGAATTCACCCCTCCACTTT,CASTNSGTENSPLHF
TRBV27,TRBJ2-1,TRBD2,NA,TGTGCCAGCAGTTTAGCTAGCGGGACTTACAATGAGCAGTTCTTC,CASSLASGTYNEQFF
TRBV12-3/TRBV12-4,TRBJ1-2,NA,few,TGTGCCAGCAGCCCCGTGTCGACAGTCGGCTACACCTTC,CASSPVSTVGYTF
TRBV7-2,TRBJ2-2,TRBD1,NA,TGTGCCAGCAGCATTAGCCCGACAGGGGCAGTGAACACCGGGGAGCTGTTTTTT,CASSISPTGAVNTGELFF
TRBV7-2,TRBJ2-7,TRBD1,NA,TGTGCCAGCCGAAAGCCGGGACAGACCTACGAGCAGTACTTC,CASRKPGQTYEQYF
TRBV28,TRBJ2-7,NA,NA,TGTGCCACGGAGGGACCCTACGAGCAGTACTTC,CATEGPYEQYF
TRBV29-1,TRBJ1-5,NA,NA,TGCAGCGCCCGAGGAAGGGCAGGGGAGCATTTT,CSARGRAGEHF
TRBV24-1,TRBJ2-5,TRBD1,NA,TGTGCCACCCGCGGGACAGGGGATCAAGAGACCCAGTACTTC,CATRGTGDQETQYF
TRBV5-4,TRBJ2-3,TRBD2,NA,TGTGCCAGCAGCTTGGGATGGCGGGAGGGGACGGATACGCAGTATTTT,CASSLGWREGTDTQYF
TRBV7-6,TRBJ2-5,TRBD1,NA,TGTGCCAGCAGCTTAGCAGGCCAGGGGGCGGGGGAGACCCAGTACTTC,CASSLAGQGAGETQYF
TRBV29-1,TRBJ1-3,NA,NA,TGCAGCGTTGCAACCCCATTTGGCAGTCCCTCTGGAAACACCATATATTTT,CSVATPFGSPSGNTIYF
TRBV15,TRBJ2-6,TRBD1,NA,TGTGCCACCAGCAGAGTAGGGGGCGCTCTCTCTGGGGCCAACGTCCTGACTTTC,CATSRVGGALSGANVLTF
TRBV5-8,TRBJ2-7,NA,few,TGTGCCAGCAGCTTGGGGGACACCTCCTACGAGCAGTACTTC,CASSLGDTSYEQYF
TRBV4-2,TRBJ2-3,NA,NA,TGTGCCAGCAGCCAAGATAGTAGAGCTCGGGGGTTGACAGATACGCAGTATTTT,CASSQDSRARGLTDTQYF
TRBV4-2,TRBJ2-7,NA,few,TGTGCCAGCAGCCAAGATAGGGCGGGGCAGGGCGAGCAGTACTTC,CASSQDRAGQGEQYF
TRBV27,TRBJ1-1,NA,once,TGTGCCAGCAGTTGGGCGAGTAACACTGAAGCTTTCTTT,CASSWASNTEAFF
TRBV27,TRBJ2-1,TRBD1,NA,TGTGCCAGCAGTTTTCCGTCCGGGACAGGGGGTTACCCTTCCTACAATGAGCAGTTCTTC,CASSFPSGTGGYPSYNEQFF
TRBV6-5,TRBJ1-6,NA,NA,TGTGCCAGCAACAGGTTGGATTCACCCCTCCACTTT,CASNRLDSPLHF
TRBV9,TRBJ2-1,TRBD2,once,TGTGCCACTTCGGGCGGCGGGAGCTACAATGAGCAGTTCTTC,CATSGGGSYNEQFF
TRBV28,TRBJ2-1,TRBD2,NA,TGTGGGCTAGCGGAGCTATACAATGAGCAGTTCTTC,CGLAELYNEQFF
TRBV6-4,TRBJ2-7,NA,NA,TGTGCCAGCAGATCCTCCCACGAGCAGTACTTC,CASRSSHEQYF
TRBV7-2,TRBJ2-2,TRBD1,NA,TGTGCCAGCAGTATCTACGGGACAGGGACCGGGGAGCTGTTTTTT,CASSIYGTGTGELFF
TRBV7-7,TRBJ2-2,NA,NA,TGTGCCAGCAGCTTCAGGCCCACCGGGGAGCTGTTTTTT,CASSFRPTGELFF
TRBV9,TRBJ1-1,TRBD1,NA,TGTGCCAGCAGCGTGGGGGAAGGGGGCTGGGACACTGAAGCTTTCTTT,CASSVGEGGWDTEAFF
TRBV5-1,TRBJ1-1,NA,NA,TGCGCCAGCACGATAGAAGGAGGCACTGAAGCTTTCTTT,CASTIEGGTEAFF